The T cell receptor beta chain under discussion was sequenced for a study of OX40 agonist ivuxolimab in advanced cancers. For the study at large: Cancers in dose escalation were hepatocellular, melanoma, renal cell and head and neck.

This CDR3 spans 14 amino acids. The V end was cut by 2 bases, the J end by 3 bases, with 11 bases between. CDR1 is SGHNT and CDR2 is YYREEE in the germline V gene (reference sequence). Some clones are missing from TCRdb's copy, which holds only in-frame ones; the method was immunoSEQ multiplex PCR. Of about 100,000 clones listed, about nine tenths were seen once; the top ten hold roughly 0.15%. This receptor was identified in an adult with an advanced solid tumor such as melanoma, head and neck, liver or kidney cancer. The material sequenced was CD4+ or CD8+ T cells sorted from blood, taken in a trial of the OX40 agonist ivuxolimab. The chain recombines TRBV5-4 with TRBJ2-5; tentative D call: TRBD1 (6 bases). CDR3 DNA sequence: TGTGCCAGCAGCTTCGGACAGAGAGAAGAGACCCAGTACTTC. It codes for CASSFGQREETQYF.